These 21 T cell receptor beta chains came from one sample sequenced in a study of blood T cells in healthy people across ages. The use of a sample-barcoded 5' primer and a J-beta primer mix characterized a second PCR of about 6 to 11 cycles. Each CDR3 protein gets one entry after TCRdb re-called the 5' RACE reads with MiXCR. The sample holds roughly 500,000 distinct CDR3 sequences, more than 20% seen once. This same sample was also part of a study on T cells of mothers and their children.

Sample: blood. These receptors all come from a boy aged 5-17 years in good health.

This clonotype was counted between two and nine times. V usage is TRBV20-1 and J usage is TRBJ1-1; possible D gene TRBD1, 6 bases. Deletions cut 3 bases from V and 4 bases from J, with 12 bases between. The CDR3 consists of 13 residues. CDR1 and CDR2 from the germline V gene are DFQATT and SNEGSKA (reference sequence). CDR3 sequence (DNA): TGCAGTGCTAGTAATGGGGGCTTCACTGAAGCTTTCTTT. This codes for CSASNGGFTEAFF.

Ten or more counts support this clonotype. The gene calls are TRBV28 and TRBJ2-2; 10 bases line up with TRBD1. Per the germline V gene, CDR1 is MDHEN and CDR2 is SYDVKM. V lost 4 bases, J lost 5 bases, and 7 bases stayed unmatched. This CDR3 is built from 16 residues. The CDR3 DNA follows: TGTGCCAGCAGTTCCTCCGGGACAGGGGTGACCGGGGAGCTGTTTTTT. Translation: CASSSSGTGVTGELFF.

This clonotype was counted a few times. The CDR3 loop reads CASSPRLAGGPGDEQFF. CDR3 DNA sequence: TGCGCCAGCAGCCCCAGACTAGCGGGGGGGCCGGGGGATGAGCAGTTCTTC. The chain couples TRBV4-3 to TRBJ2-1; 14 bases agree with TRBD2. CDR3 length equals 17 residues. Germline loops: CDR1 LGHNA, CDR2 YSLEER. Losses at the gene ends were 4 bases for V and 8 bases for J; bases not matched to a gene: 10.

This clonotype was recorded at least ten times. The V and J genes are TRBV6-5 and TRBJ2-7; 8 bases line up with TRBD1. The V and J ends lost 2 bases and 5 bases, in that order; junction bases with no gene match: 5. There are 14 residues in the CDR3. Germline lookup yields CDR1 MNHEY and CDR2 SVGAGI. The DNA for the CDR3 is TGTGCCAGCAGTTACCCGGGACAGGTCCACGAGCAGTACTTC. It specifies CASSYPGQVHEQYF.

This chain joins TRBV3-1 and TRBJ2-7, with TRBD2 matching 11 bases. The CDR3 sequence is 15 residues long. V lost 2 bases to trimming and J lost 3 bases; unmatched junction nucleotides: 3. CDR1 LGHDT and CDR2 YNNKEL come from the germline V gene (reference sequence). The CDR3, as DNA: TGTGCCAGCAGCCAAAGACTAGCGGGACTCTACGAGCAGTACTTC. It is translated as CASSQRLAGLYEQYF.

The count of this clonotype is one. The J gene is TRBJ2-6, the V gene TRBV7-3, with D maybe TRBD1 (6 bases). Trimming left V 6 bases short and J 0 bases short, with 12 bases between. The CDR3 covers 16 residues. Germline V lookup: CDR1 SGHTA, CDR2 FQGTGA. CDR3 protein: CASSRQALSGANVLTF. The CDR3 nucleotides read TGTGCCAGCAGTCGACAGGCCCTCTCTGGGGCCAACGTCCTGACTTTC.

This clonotype came up many times. The chain uses TRBV20-1 and TRBJ2-5; TRBD1 might be the D (6 bases). V gave up 3 bases and J gave up 5 bases, with 22 bases separating them. Germline V lookup: CDR1 DFQATT, CDR2 SNEGSKA (reference sequence). The CDR3 covers 16 residues. The CDR3 here is CSASVFSRGGGETQYF. CDR3 sequence (DNA): TGCAGTGCTAGTGTATTTTCCAGGGGTGGTGGGGAGACCCAGTACTTC.

This sequence joins TRBV15 and TRBJ2-7; D might be TRBD1 or TRBD2, each matching 6 bases. The length of the CDR3 is 16 residues. V gave up 0 bases and J gave up 1 base, with 13 bases separating them. Germline CDR1 reads LNHNV; CDR2 reads YYDKDF (reference sequence). This CDR3 is CATSRDKAGQSYEQYF. CDR3 nucleotide sequence: TGTGCCACCAGCAGAGATAAGGCGGGACAATCCTACGAGCAGTACTTC.

V usage is TRBV2 and J usage is TRBJ2-7; D uncertain. Germline lookup yields CDR1 SNHLY and CDR2 FYNNEI. The CDR3 length is 15 residues. V dropped 8 bases and J dropped 3 bases, with 20 bases sitting between them. CDR3 sequence (DNA): TGTGCCAGCTACCCAGGCCCTAACAGACACTACGAGCAGTACTTC. It specifies CASYPGPNRHYEQYF.

This clonotype showed up just a few times. The chain uses TRBV18 and TRBJ2-1, with 10 bases that match TRBD2. The CDR3 has 16 amino acids. V dropped 2 bases and J dropped 2; count of bases not matched to a gene: 3. CDR1 KGHSH and CDR2 LQKENI come from the germline V gene. CDR3 nucleotides: TGTGCCAGCTCACCAGTCAGCGGGGGGGCCTACAATGAGCAGTTCTTC. Its protein product is CASSPVSGGAYNEQFF.

This clonotype has a count of ten or more. This chain joins TRBV28 and TRBJ1-4, with 8 bases aligning to TRBD1. The CDR3 consists of 17 residues. Germline lookup yields CDR1 MDHEN and CDR2 SYDVKM. The V and J ends lost 1 base and 6 bases, in that order; junction bases with no gene match: 10. CDR3 sequence reads: CASSLFMDRDEYEKLFF. Here the CDR3 DNA reads TGTGCCAGCAGTTTATTTATGGACAGGGATGAGTATGAAAAACTGTTTTTT.

Turning to this clonotype: A read error may account for a junction end that differs from germline. The chain joins TRBV7-2 to TRBJ2-7; D is possibly TRBD2 (5 bases). Looked up from germline, CDR1 is SGHTA and CDR2 is FQGNSA. The CDR3 runs to 13 residues. The CDR3 nucleotides are TGTGCCAGCAGCTCCCGAGGCGGGTACGAGCAGTGCTTC. Protein: CASSSRGGYEQCF.

The chain uses TRBV25-1 and TRBJ2-2, with D perhaps matching TRBD2 (6 bases). The V end was cut by 4 bases, the J end by 6 bases, with 12 bases between. From germline, CDR1 is MGHDK and CDR2 SYGVNS. The CDR3 runs 14 residues. The CDR3 nucleotides read TGTGCCAGCAGTGTTACGGGGGACGCCGGGGAGCTGTTTTTT. This gives the protein CASSVTGDAGELFF.

This rearrangement joins TRBV27 to TRBJ2-4, with a weak D call TRBD2 (6 bases). V lost 5 bases, J lost 6 bases, and 17 bases lay in between. The CDR3 is 15 residues long. From germline, CDR1 is MNHEY and CDR2 SMNVEV (reference sequence). CDR3 residues: CASSPVAGDSNIQYF. The CDR3 DNA sequence: TGTGCCAGCAGTCCCGTCGCCGGGGACTCAAACATTCAGTACTTC.

The rearrangement links TRBV5-1 to TRBJ2-1; D remains ambiguous. The CDR3 loop spans 15 amino acids. CDR1 and CDR2 (germline): SGHRS, YFSETQ. The V end was cut by 0 bases, the J end by 7 bases, with 14 bases between. The CDR3 sequence: CASSLASSLGNEQFF. The CDR3 DNA is TGCGCCAGCAGCTTGGCGTCTAGTTTGGGGAATGAGCAGTTCTTC.

This clonotype has more than one count but fewer than ten. The J gene is TRBJ1-3, the V gene TRBV27; D is unclear. Germline CDR1 MNHEY, CDR2 SMNVEV (reference sequence). With 11 bases removed from V and 1 base from J, the gap between germline ends came to 12 bases. This CDR3 is 13 amino acids long. CDR3 residues: CASTPASGNTIYF. CDR3 DNA: TGTGCCTCGACCCCGGCATCTGGAAACACCATATATTTT.

This clonotype was observed a few times. The chain joins TRBV27 to TRBJ1-5; 8 bases line up with TRBD1. The CDR3 has 15 residues. After removal of 5 bases from V and 4 bases from J, the junction contained 7 bases not matched to a gene. Germline loops: CDR1 MNHEY, CDR2 SMNVEV (reference sequence). CDR3 residues: CASSPGQGENQPQHF. The CDR3 bases are TGTGCCAGCAGTCCCGGACAGGGCGAGAATCAGCCCCAGCATTTT.

The CDR3 reads CASSRVAGVTDTQYF. CDR3 DNA: TGTGCCAGCAGCCGAGTAGCGGGAGTCACAGATACGCAGTATTTT. The J gene is TRBJ2-3, the V gene TRBV7-9, with TRBD2 identical over 9 bases. V shed 5 bases and J 2 bases; nucleotides not matched to a gene: 5. Germline V gene sequence: CDR1 SEHNR, CDR2 FQNEAQ (reference sequence). The CDR3 totals 15 residues.

This chain links TRBV29-1 with TRBJ2-7; no firm D call. The germline CDR1 and CDR2 sequences are SQVTM and ANQGSEA. There are 15 residues in the CDR3. With 3 bases removed from V and 1 base from J, the gap between germline ends came to 16 bases. The CDR3 DNA follows: TGCAGCGTTGAGGTGGGGTCTCGGCAGTCCTACGAGCAGTACTTC. It encodes CSVEVGSRQSYEQYF.

The V gene is TRBV6-1, the J gene TRBJ1-2, with D possibly being TRBD1 (5 bases). Germline assignment: CDR1 MNHNS and CDR2 SASEGT. Trimming stripped 1 base from V and 7 bases from J, with 10 bases between. The CDR3 runs 13 residues. The CDR3 here is CASSEGQLLGYTF. Written as DNA, the CDR3 is TGTGCCAGCAGTGAAGGACAGCTCCTTGGCTACACCTTC.

This clonotype came up many times. V gene TRBV20-1 combines with J gene TRBJ2-5, with TRBD2 identical over 12 bases. This CDR3 has 18 amino acids. V lost 4 bases and J lost 4; bases outside the gene matches: 16. The germline gives CDR1 DFQATT, CDR2 SNEGSKA (reference sequence). The CDR3 loop is CSAKMASRTSGITETQYF. In nucleotides, the CDR3 is TGCAGTGCTAAGATGGCTTCTCGGACTAGCGGGATCACAGAGACCCAGTACTTC.